The 23 T cell receptor beta chains given below trace back to one sample, sequenced in a study of cytomegalovirus exposure and HLA in healthy donors. In the PCR, 60 Vbeta and 13 Jbeta primers were used. Produced via immunoSEQ multiplex PCR; TCRdb's table is partial and in-frame only. The sample data list over 45,000 clones. Input material: PBMCs. The source is a woman aged 18 to 35 in good health and CMV-seronegative.

The chain recombines TRBV5-1 with TRBJ2-3; D is possibly TRBD2 (6 bases). CDR1 SGHRS and CDR2 YFSETQ come from the germline V gene. The V and J ends lost 2 bases and 1 base respectively, with 14 bases between them. The CDR3 runs 16 residues. CDR3 in amino acids: CASSLGLWGGTDTQYF. In nucleotides, the CDR3 is TGCGCCAGCAGCTTAGGACTTTGGGGGGGCACAGATACGCAGTATTTT. Variable domain in full (rest from reference TRBV5-1 and TRBJ2-3): KAGVTQTPRYLIKTRGQQVTLSCSPISGHRSVSWYQQTPGQGLQFLFEYFSETQRNKGNFPGRFSGRQFSNSRSEMNVSTLELGDSALYLCASSLGLWGGTDTQYFGPGTRLTVL.

The chain links TRBV4-1 to TRBJ2-2; 7 bases agree with TRBD1. Germline V gene sequence: CDR1 MGHRA, CDR2 YSYEKL. This CDR3 is 13 amino acids long. J gave up 7 bases and V 7 bases, and 6 bases lay outside the gene matches. The CDR3 reads CASKGARVGELFF. In DNA, the CDR3 is TGCGCCAGCAAGGGGGCGAGAGTCGGGGAGCTGTTTTTT.

The V and J genes are TRBV4-1 and TRBJ2-2; a possible D gene is TRBD2 (6 bases). This CDR3 has 17 amino acids. CDR1 MGHRA and CDR2 YSYEKL come from the germline V gene. Trimming removed 3 bases at V and 7 bases at J, with 21 bases between. CDR3 nucleotides: TGCGCCAGCAGCCATGCACTGGGAGGAAGGTTTAGCGGGGAGCTGTTTTTT. This codes for CASSHALGGRFSGELFF.

The V call is TRBV7-9, the J call TRBJ1-2, with 7 bases that match TRBD1. V dropped 4 bases and J dropped 4; count of bases not matched to a gene: 3. CDR1 and CDR2 (germline): SEHNR, FQNEAQ (reference sequence). This CDR3 is 13 amino acids long. The CDR3 loop reads CASSSQGSYGYTF. For the CDR3, the DNA is TGTGCCAGCAGCTCACAGGGGTCCTATGGCTACACCTTC.

The V and J genes are TRBV4-1 and TRBJ1-2; a weak D match, TRBD1 (6 bases). V was shortened by 0 bases and J by 4 bases, with 9 bases between the two germline ends. The CDR3 is 14 amino acids. Germline values: CDR1 MGHRA, CDR2 YSYEKL. This chain's CDR3 is CASSQDVRGYGYTF. DNA for the CDR3: TGCGCCAGCAGCCAAGACGTCAGGGGCTATGGCTACACCTTC.

The V call is TRBV29-1, the J call TRBJ1-1, with D unresolved. The V and J ends lost 7 bases and 2 bases respectively, with 17 bases between them. The CDR3 is made up of 14 amino acids. Germline loops: CDR1 SQVTM, CDR2 ANQGSEA. As DNA, the CDR3 is TGCAGCGCCGGCACCGGGAACCTAAACACTGAAGCTTTCTTT. The encoded protein is CSAGTGNLNTEAFF.

The V and J genes are TRBV4-1 and TRBJ1-2, with 12 bases identical to TRBD1. Germline V CDR1 and CDR2: MGHRA, YSYEKL. CDR3 size: 16 residues. With 3 bases clipped from V and 4 bases from J, the junction kept 6 bases outside the gene matches. The CDR3 here is CASSHLPGQGAYGYTF. In DNA, the CDR3 is TGCGCCAGCAGCCACCTCCCGGGACAGGGGGCCTATGGCTACACCTTC.

This rearrangement joins TRBV6-6 to TRBJ1-5; D ambiguous. Germline CDR1 MNHNY, CDR2 SVGAGI (reference sequence). The CDR3 loop spans 14 amino acids. The germline V and J ends were trimmed by 2 bases and 7 bases, with 12 bases remaining between them. The CDR3 DNA is TGTGCCAGCAGTTACCCATCCCAGGAACAGCCCCAGCATTTT. This gives the protein CASSYPSQEQPQHF.

The gene calls are TRBV12-5 and TRBJ2-3, with a possible D match to TRBD1 (6 bases). V was pared by 5 bases and J by 4 bases, with 22 bases between. The CDR3 covers 17 residues. Germline loops: CDR1 LGHNT, CDR2 FRNRAP. The CDR3 region is CASGAGNRVDGADTQYF. The DNA for the CDR3 is TGTGCTAGTGGTGCCGGAAACAGGGTGGATGGCGCAGATACGCAGTATTTT.

CDR3 region: CASSRDRGYEQYF. In nucleotides, the CDR3 is TGTGCCAGCAGTCGGGACAGGGGCTACGAGCAGTACTTC. This chain joins TRBV6-6 and TRBJ2-7; 10 nucleotides agree with TRBD1. V trimming: 5 bases; J trimming: 3 bases; junction bases outside the gene matches: 1. The germline V gene has CDR1 MNHNY and CDR2 SVGAGI (reference sequence). This CDR3 has 13 amino acids.

This sequence joins TRBV6-5 and TRBJ2-6; D unclear. Germline CDR1 is MNHEY and CDR2 is SVGAGI. With 0 bases removed from V and 1 base from J, the gap between germline ends came to 7 bases. The CDR3 extends over 16 amino acids. CDR3 in DNA: TGTGCCAGCAGTTACTCTAGGAGATCTGGGGCCAACGTCCTGACTTTC. Its translation: CASSYSRRSGANVLTF.

The rearrangement joins TRBV30 to TRBJ1-6; no clear D gene. The V gene lost 2 bases and the J gene lost 0 bases, with 8 bases spanning the gap. CDR3 length equals 15 residues. Germline values: CDR1 GTSNPN, CDR2 SVGIG (reference sequence). In DNA, the CDR3 is TGTGCCTGGAGTAAATGGAGCTCCTATAATTCACCCCTCCACTTT. It codes for CAWSKWSSYNSPLHF.

The rearrangement uses TRBV5-4 and TRBJ1-5, with 10 bases aligning to TRBD1. This CDR3 is built from 14 residues. Germline V gene sequence: CDR1 SGHNT, CDR2 YYREEE (reference sequence). Trimming cost V 5 bases and J 7 bases; bases outside gene matches: 6. The CDR3 here is CASSAGTGEQPQHF. The CDR3, as DNA: TGTGCCAGCAGTGCCGGGACAGGGGAACAGCCCCAGCATTTT. Filled out from reference TRBV5-4 and TRBJ1-5, the complete variable domain reads ETGVTQSPTHLIKTRGQQVTLRCSSQSGHNTVSWYQQALGQGPQFIFQYYREEENGRGNFPPRFSGLQFPNYSSELNVNALELDDSALYLCASSAGTGEQPQHFGDGTRLSIL.

The chain combines TRBV28 with TRBJ2-7, with a weak D call TRBD2 (6 bases). This CDR3 is built from 14 residues. V lost 6 bases and J lost 6, with 18 bases in between. CDR1 MDHEN and CDR2 SYDVKM come from the germline V gene. The CDR3 DNA is TGTGCCAGCAGCCCCCTGGGCGGGGTCGTCGAGCAGTACTTC. Translating gives CASSPLGGVVEQYF.

This chain links TRBV6-5 with TRBJ1-2; unclear D gene. The CDR3 is made up of 14 amino acids. Trimming stripped 2 bases from V and 3 bases from J, with 10 bases between. CDR1 and CDR2 from the germline V gene are MNHEY and SVGAGI. The CDR3 DNA reads as TGTGCCAGCAGTTACACCCCAGGCCACTATGGCTACACCTTC. It translates to CASSYTPGHYGYTF.

J is TRBJ2-2 and V is TRBV4-2; D ambiguous. CDR3 size: 17 residues. CDR1 LGHNA and CDR2 YNFKEQ come from the germline V gene. Deletions cut 1 base from V and 0 bases from J, with 12 bases between. CDR3 sequence: CASSQVLSVPNTGELFF. The DNA of the CDR3 is TGTGCCAGCAGCCAAGTTCTGTCAGTGCCGAACACCGGGGAGCTGTTTTTT.

V and J are TRBV7-8 and TRBJ2-7, with TRBD1 identical over 7 bases. The CDR3 extends over 19 amino acids. Germline CDR1 is SGHVS and CDR2 is FQNEAQ. Trimming removed 1 base from V and 3 bases from J; junction bases left unmatched: 18. The CDR3 region is CASSLEGRGIHLEFYEQYF. The DNA for the CDR3 is TGTGCCAGCAGCTTAGAGGGCAGGGGGATACATTTAGAATTCTACGAGCAGTACTTC.

The genes are TRBV7-8 and TRBJ2-7, with 7 bases aligning to TRBD2. Germline assignment: CDR1 SGHVS and CDR2 FQNEAQ. J gave up 3 bases and V 1 base, and 3 bases lay outside the gene matches. The CDR3 totals 14 residues. In DNA form, the CDR3 reads TGTGCCAGCAGCTTAGGCTGGACTAGCTACGAGCAGTACTTC. The encoded protein is CASSLGWTSYEQYF.

The J gene is TRBJ1-5, the V gene TRBV6-6; D perhaps matches TRBD1 (5 bases). CDR3 length equals 14 residues. Deletions cut 0 bases from V and 4 bases from J, with 7 bases between. The germline gives CDR1 MNHNY, CDR2 SVGAGI (reference sequence). The CDR3, as DNA: TGTGCCAGCAGTTACTCGGAGGGGAATCAGCCCCAGCATTTT. It yields the protein CASSYSEGNQPQHF.

The rearrangement joins TRBV27 to TRBJ2-3; a possible D gene is TRBD2 (5 bases). This CDR3 region has 14 residues. The V gene lost 4 bases and the J gene lost 3 bases, with 11 bases spanning the gap. CDR1 MNHEY and CDR2 SMNVEV come from the germline V gene (reference sequence). CDR3 bases: TGTGCCAGCAGTTGGACTGGCGGTACAGATACGCAGTATTTT. Its protein product is CASSWTGGTDTQYF.

CDR3 amino acids: CASILGLANTEAFF. DNA of the CDR3: TGTGCCAGCATCCTGGGCCTGGCTAACACTGAAGCTTTCTTT. The chain couples TRBV5-5 to TRBJ1-1, with D hard to call. Germline-derived CDR1 and CDR2 are SGHKS and YYEKEE (reference sequence). The CDR3 is 14 residues long. V was clipped by 6 bases and J by 2 bases, with 14 bases between them. The full variable domain, with the rest looked up from reference TRBV5-5 and TRBJ1-1, is DAGVTQSPTHLIKTRGQQVTLRCSPISGHKSVSWYQQVLGQGPQFIFQYYEKEERGRGNFPDRFSARQFPNYSSELNVNALLLGDSALYLCASILGLANTEAFFGQGTRLTVV.

The chain carries TRBV10-3 and TRBJ1-4; D gene unclear. Germline loops: CDR1 ENHRY, CDR2 SYGVKD. V lost 0 bases and J lost 8, with 13 bases in between. The CDR3 has 15 amino acids. CDR3 DNA sequence: TGTGCCATCAGTGAGTCGCAGGCCGGTGGAGAAAAACTGTTTTTT. Protein sequence: CAISESQAGGEKLFF.

J is TRBJ2-7 and V is TRBV2; possibly TRBD1 for D (6 bases). The germline V gene encodes CDR1 SNHLY and CDR2 FYNNEI. This CDR3 comprises 13 residues. The V end was cut by 5 bases, the J end by 0 bases, with 8 bases between. The CDR3 DNA follows: TGTGCCAGCAGTAGGACAGACTCCTACGAGCAGTACTTC. Translated: CASSRTDSYEQYF.